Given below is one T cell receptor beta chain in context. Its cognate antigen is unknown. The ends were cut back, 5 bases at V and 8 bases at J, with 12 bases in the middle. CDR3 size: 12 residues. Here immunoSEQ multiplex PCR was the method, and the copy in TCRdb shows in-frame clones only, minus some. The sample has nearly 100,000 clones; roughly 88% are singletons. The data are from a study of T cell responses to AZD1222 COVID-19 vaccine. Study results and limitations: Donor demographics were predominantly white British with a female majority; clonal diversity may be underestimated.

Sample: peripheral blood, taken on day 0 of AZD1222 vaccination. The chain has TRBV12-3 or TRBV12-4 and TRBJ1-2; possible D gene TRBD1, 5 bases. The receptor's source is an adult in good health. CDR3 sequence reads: CASSRGGYGYTF. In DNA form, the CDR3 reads TGTGCCAGCAGTCGGGGGGGGTACGGCTACACCTTC.